The 20 T cell receptor beta chains presented below share a single source sample, sequenced in a study of blood T cell repertoires in COVID-19. Sequencing was performed with immunoSEQ multiplex PCR; in TCRdb, only in-frame clones are kept and a portion is missing. The sample includes 400,000 to 450,000 clones, approximately 88% seen only once; the top ten take over 10%. Material: peripheral blood. These receptors originate from a woman aged 45-65 years with COVID-19, enrolled during active disease.

The chain combines TRBV10-3 with TRBJ2-2, with TRBD1 matching 7 bases. With V trimmed by 6 bases and J by 0 bases, 4 bases remained unmatched. The CDR3 extends over 15 amino acids. From germline, CDR1 is ENHRY and CDR2 SYGVKD. CDR3 sequence reads: CAISFQGANTGELFF. CDR3 bases: TGTGCCATCAGCTTTCAGGGGGCGAACACCGGGGAGCTGTTTTTT.

This clone was counted only a few times. This chain connects TRBV5-1 to TRBJ1-2; TRBD1 is a possible D gene (6 bases). CDR1 is SGHRS, CDR2 YFSETQ, per germline. The CDR3 is 15 residues long. With 4 bases removed from V and 4 bases from J, the gap between germline ends came to 17 bases. The CDR3 coding sequence is TGCGCCAGCAGCCTCTACAGGGTCGGGACCTATGGCTACACCTTC. Protein product: CASSLYRVGTYGYTF.

The V call is TRBV7-2, the J call TRBJ1-1; TRBD1 matches at 8 bases. Trimming took 5 bases from V and 4 from J; bases not matched to a gene: 6. CDR1 is SGHTA and CDR2 is FQGNSA in the germline V gene. The length of the CDR3 is 14 residues. CDR3 in amino acids: CASSNEQGGTEAFF. The CDR3 nucleotides are TGTGCCAGCAGCAACGAACAGGGGGGCACTGAAGCTTTCTTT.

Regarding this clone: At the DNA level, this CDR3 is encoded by other sequences in the same sample as well. V is TRBV5-1 and J is TRBJ1-1; 8 nucleotides agree with TRBD1. The germline CDR1 and CDR2 sequences are SGHRS and YFSETQ. V lost 4 bases to trimming and J lost 4 bases; unmatched junction nucleotides: 6. CDR3 length: 14 residues. CDR3 coding DNA: TGCGCCAGCAGCCCGAGACAGGGGCGCACTGAAGCTTTCTTT. It encodes CASSPRQGRTEAFF. Variable domain in full (rest from reference TRBV5-1 and TRBJ1-1): KAGVTQTPRYLIKTRGQQVTLSCSPISGHRSVSWYQQTPGQGLQFLFEYFSETQRNKGNFPGRFSGRQFSNSRSEMNVSTLELGDSALYLCASSPRQGRTEAFFGQGTRLTVV.

The genes are TRBV3-1 (or the pseudogene TRBV3-2) and TRBJ2-3, with D perhaps TRBD1 (5 bases). The CDR3 loop spans 15 amino acids. Deletions cut 4 bases from V and 2 bases from J, with 13 bases between. Germline V gene lookup returns CDR1 LGHDT and CDR2 YNNKEL (reference sequence). The CDR3 reads CASSPGGASTDTQYF. The DNA for the CDR3 is TGTGCCAGCAGCCCCGGTGGGGCTTCCACAGATACGCAGTATTTT.

The genes are TRBV13 and TRBJ2-3, with TRBD2 identical over 7 bases. The CDR3 spans 16 residues. V dropped 4 bases and J dropped 4; count of bases not matched to a gene: 11. Germline CDR1 PRHDT, CDR2 FYEKMQ (reference sequence). The CDR3 DNA reads TGTGCCAGCAGCTCCTCCCCCCAGCGGGGCCCAGATACGCAGTATTTT. Its protein is CASSSSPQRGPDTQYF.

The chain has TRBV5-1 and TRBJ2-7, with TRBD1 identical over 9 bases. This CDR3 has 14 amino acids. Germline-derived CDR1 and CDR2 are SGHRS and YFSETQ. V trimming: 4 bases; J trimming: 3 bases; junction bases outside the gene matches: 5. The chain's CDR3 is CASSLGTGLYEQYF. CDR3 nucleotide sequence: TGCGCCAGCAGCCTCGGGACAGGGCTCTACGAGCAGTACTTC.

This chain connects TRBV7-9 to TRBJ2-1; 7 bases agree with TRBD2. The V and J ends lost 5 bases and 4 bases, in that order; junction bases with no gene match: 5. CDR1 is SEHNR, CDR2 FQNEAQ, per germline (reference sequence). CDR3 length: 14 amino acids. CDR3 sequence: CASSPGTTYNEQFF. As DNA, the CDR3 is TGTGCCAGCAGCCCCGGGACTACTTACAATGAGCAGTTCTTC.

The chain is built from TRBV5-1 and TRBJ2-7, with a weak D call TRBD1 (6 bases). CDR1 is SGHRS, CDR2 YFSETQ, per germline. This CDR3 region has 16 residues. The V end was cut by 5 bases, the J end by 6 bases, with 24 bases between. CDR3 residues: CASRVGQPLAGGEQYF. The CDR3 coding sequence is TGCGCCAGCAGAGTAGGACAGCCACTCGCGGGTGGCGAGCAGTACTTC.

This clone was seen a single time. CDR3 bases: TGTGCCAGCAGACGTTCAGGGCAGTTCAGCTCCTATAATTCACCCCTCCACTTT. Amino acid sequence: CASRRSGQFSSYNSPLHF. This rearrangement joins TRBV27 to TRBJ1-6, with D perhaps TRBD1 (5 bases). Germline lookup yields CDR1 MNHEY and CDR2 SMNVEV (reference sequence). V shed 6 bases and J shed 0 bases, with 18 bases lying between them. The length of the CDR3 is 18 residues.

V usage is TRBV5-6 and J usage is TRBJ1-2; the match to TRBD1 covers 7 bases. Germline assignment: CDR1 SGHDT and CDR2 YYEEEE. The CDR3 runs to 16 residues. J was trimmed by 4 bases and V by 3 bases; bases with no gene match: 12. The CDR3 bases are TGTGCCAGCAGCTCCCCCGACAGGGATGGATTCTATGGCTACACCTTC. The encoded protein is CASSSPDRDGFYGYTF.

V and J are TRBV5-1 and TRBJ1-1; a weak D match, TRBD1 (6 bases). CDR3 length: 13 amino acids. Germline lookup yields CDR1 SGHRS and CDR2 YFSETQ. Deletions cut 7 bases from V and 7 bases from J, with 17 bases between. CDR3 residues: CASALSGGLEAFF. The CDR3 DNA sequence: TGCGCCAGCGCCCTATCGGGGGGGCTTGAAGCTTTCTTT.

The gene calls are TRBV5-1 and TRBJ1-6; TRBD1 aligns across 8 bases. CDR1 is SGHRS and CDR2 is YFSETQ in the germline V gene. The CDR3 covers 15 residues. After removal of 4 bases from V and 6 bases from J, the junction contained 6 bases not matched to a gene. The CDR3 loop reads CASSKMTGANSPLHF. The CDR3 nucleotides read TGCGCCAGCAGCAAAATGACAGGGGCTAATTCACCCCTCCACTTT.

This chain's CDR3 is CASSLWLAANTGELFF. The CDR3 bases are TGTGCCAGCAGCTTGTGGCTAGCGGCGAACACCGGGGAGCTGTTTTTT. This rearrangement joins TRBV5-8 to TRBJ2-2; TRBD2 aligns across 7 bases. Looked up from germline, CDR1 is SGHTS and CDR2 is YDEGEE. The CDR3 is 16 amino acids. J lost 0 bases, V lost 1 base, and 3 bases had no gene match.

The chain carries TRBV30 and TRBJ1-2; maybe TRBD1 (5 bases). Trimming shortened V by 5 bases and J by 5 bases, and 12 bases separated the two germline ends. Germline V CDR1 and CDR2: GTSNPN, SVGIG (reference sequence). The length of the CDR3 is 12 residues. This chain's CDR3 is CAWGTTAYGYTF. The CDR3 bases are TGTGCCTGGGGGACGACTGCGTATGGCTACACCTTC.

J is TRBJ1-1 and V is TRBV5-1; D ambiguous. Germline loops: CDR1 SGHRS, CDR2 YFSETQ. Deletions cut 0 bases from V and 0 bases from J, with 15 bases between. The CDR3 totals 17 residues. CDR3 sequence: CASSLGRSNDMNTEAFF. The CDR3 nucleotides are TGCGCCAGCAGCTTGGGCCGTTCCAATGACATGAACACTGAAGCTTTCTTT.

V is TRBV27 and J is TRBJ1-3; D unresolved. The germline gives CDR1 MNHEY, CDR2 SMNVEV (reference sequence). There are 15 residues in the CDR3. V was cut by 3 bases and J by 4 bases, with 13 bases left in between. Here the CDR3 reads CASSLGPHFGNTIYF. CDR3 in DNA: TGTGCCAGCAGTTTGGGCCCCCACTTCGGAAACACCATATATTTT.

This clone came up once. The J gene is TRBJ2-3, the V gene TRBV15, with 9 nucleotides matching TRBD1. The V segment lost 5 bases and the J segment 1 base; nucleotides outside the gene matches: 10. Per germline, CDR1 LNHNV and CDR2 YYDKDF (reference sequence). The CDR3 consists of 17 residues. CDR3 in amino acids: CATSGLNRGLGTDTQYF. DNA for the CDR3: TGTGCCACCAGCGGCCTGAACAGGGGGCTGGGCACAGATACGCAGTATTTT.

The CDR3 region is CASSVGGLAIEQYF. The CDR3, as DNA: TGTGCCAGCAGCGTAGGGGGACTAGCGATCGAGCAGTACTTC. The J gene is TRBJ2-7, the V gene TRBV9; 10 bases fit TRBD2. Per the germline V gene, CDR1 is SGDLS and CDR2 is YYNGEE. The CDR3 sequence is 14 residues long. Trimming cost V 0 bases and J 6 bases; bases outside gene matches: 3.

The chain joins TRBV4-1 to TRBJ1-1; possible D gene TRBD1, 6 bases. Deletions cut 3 bases from V and 6 bases from J, with 14 bases between. Germline loops: CDR1 MGHRA, CDR2 YSYEKL. The CDR3 covers 14 residues. The CDR3, as DNA: TGCGCCAGCAGCCAGCTCACCAGGGGACCTGAAGCTTTCTTT. It encodes CASSQLTRGPEAFF.